The 14 T cell receptor beta chains presented below share a single source sample, sequenced in a study of control samples from healthy donors and cancer patients. The table came from immunoSEQ multiplex PCR; TCRdb's copy has only in-frame clones and leaves some out. The table shows 100,000 to 150,000 clones, with approximately 90% occurring only once. The sample consisted of blood. The source of these receptors is a woman aged 18-29 years in good health.

The chain joins TRBV5-1 to TRBJ2-2, with 10 bases lining up with TRBD2. The CDR3 has 15 amino acids. V dropped 9 bases and J dropped 7; count of bases not matched to a gene: 12. Germline loops: CDR1 SGHRS, CDR2 YFSETQ. For the CDR3, the DNA is TGCGCCACCAGGGTGGGGACTAGCGTCGACGGGGAGCTGTTTTTT. Its protein product is CATRVGTSVDGELFF.

This sequence joins TRBV5-6 and TRBJ1-2, with D unclear. V shed 1 base and J shed 6 bases, with 13 bases lying between them. This CDR3 region has 14 residues. Germline CDR1 is SGHDT and CDR2 is YYEEEE. CDR3 in amino acids: CASSLFRAPHGYTF. The DNA for the CDR3 is TGTGCCAGCAGCTTGTTTAGGGCGCCGCATGGCTACACCTTC.

V gene TRBV7-2 combines with J gene TRBJ2-5; 15 bases align to TRBD2. From germline, CDR1 is SGHTA and CDR2 FQGNSA. After removal of 2 bases from V and 0 bases from J, the junction contained 7 bases not matched to a gene. The CDR3 extends over 19 amino acids. Here the CDR3 DNA reads TGTGCCAGCAGCTTATATGCCGGGACTAGCGGGAGGAACCAAGAGACCCAGTACTTC. This encodes CASSLYAGTSGRNQETQYF.

This chain links TRBV6-1 with TRBJ2-5; no clear D. The CDR3 is 17 residues long. Germline-derived CDR1 and CDR2 are MNHNS and SASEGT. Deletions cut 3 bases from V and 1 base from J, with 18 bases between. DNA of the CDR3: TGTGCCAGCAGTGAGGGTAGGTGGGCTACGTCCCAAGAGACCCAGTACTTC. Translated, it gives CASSEGRWATSQETQYF.

This clone has a single count. The V call is TRBV20-1, the J call TRBJ2-1; D remains ambiguous. The germline V and J ends were trimmed by 0 bases and 12 bases, with 6 bases remaining between them. The CDR3 is made up of 10 amino acids. Per germline, CDR1 DFQATT and CDR2 SNEGSKA (reference sequence). The CDR3 sequence is CSAREAVQFF. The CDR3 DNA sequence: TGCAGTGCTAGAGAGGCGGTGCAGTTCTTC.

CDR3 DNA sequence: TGTGCCAGTAGTATTTGGACCGGCACAGATACGCAGTATTTT. Protein sequence: CASSIWTGTDTQYF. The rearrangement links TRBV19 to TRBJ2-3; unclear D gene. CDR3 size: 14 residues. V was trimmed by 3 bases and J by 1 base, leaving 8 bases between them. Germline CDR1 LNHDA, CDR2 SQIVND (reference sequence).

This clone was seen just once. The CDR3 coding sequence is TGCGCCAGCAGCTTTATCAGGGGTTGGGGCAATCAGCCCCAGCATTTT. Translated: CASSFIRGWGNQPQHF. The genes are TRBV5-1 and TRBJ1-5; TRBD1 might be the D (6 bases). V was trimmed by 2 bases and J by 2 bases, leaving 14 bases between them. The CDR3 covers 16 residues. From germline, CDR1 is SGHRS and CDR2 YFSETQ.

The gene calls are TRBV28 and TRBJ2-7, with 11 bases that match TRBD2. CDR1 is MDHEN, CDR2 SYDVKM, per germline. V gave up 6 bases and J gave up 1 base; unmatched junction bases: 8. CDR3 length: 16 residues. The CDR3 coding sequence is TGTGCCAGCAGCTCATTGGGACTAGCGGATTCCTACGAGCAGTACTTC. Amino acid sequence: CASSSLGLADSYEQYF.

Only one count was recorded for this clone. As DNA, the CDR3 is TGTGCCAGCTCACCAGCAAGGACAGGGATCGGGGAGCTGTTTTTT. It specifies CASSPARTGIGELFF. The V and J genes are TRBV18 and TRBJ2-2, with 8 bases fitting TRBD1. Germline trimming cut 2 bases from V and 7 bases from J; bases unmatched to any gene: 6. The CDR3 is 15 residues long. Germline V gene data show CDR1 as KGHSH and CDR2 as LQKENI. Full variable domain (missing parts from reference TRBV18 and TRBJ2-2): NAGVMQNPRHLVRRRGQEARLRCSPMKGHSHVYWYRQLPEEGLKFMVYLQKENIIDESGMPKERFSAEFPKEGPSILRIQQVVRGDSAAYFCASSPARTGIGELFFGEGSRLTVL.

The chain combines TRBV30 with TRBJ1-3; perhaps TRBD1 as D (5 bases). Germline values: CDR1 GTSNPN, CDR2 SVGIG (reference sequence). The CDR3 length is 14 residues. V dropped 0 bases and J dropped 7 bases, with 13 bases sitting between them. The CDR3 DNA sequence: TGTGCCTGGAGTGTATCAGGGCCGTGGAACACCATATATTTT. Protein product: CAWSVSGPWNTIYF.

This chain uses TRBV28 with TRBJ2-7, with D perhaps matching TRBD2 (6 bases). The germline V gene has CDR1 MDHEN and CDR2 SYDVKM. V lost 5 bases and J lost 2, with 16 bases in between. This CDR3 is 15 amino acids long. The CDR3 sequence: CASSPTSLAAYEQYF. DNA for the CDR3: TGTGCCAGCAGTCCGACTAGTTTAGCCGCCTACGAGCAGTACTTC.

The genes are TRBV24-1 and TRBJ2-5, with D maybe TRBD1 (5 bases). The CDR3 is made up of 15 amino acids. The V end was cut by 7 bases, the J end by 2 bases, with 16 bases between. Germline V CDR1 and CDR2: KGHDR, SFDVKD. Here the CDR3 DNA reads TGTGCCACCAGCGAAGAACGGACAAAACAAGAGACCCAGTACTTC. It codes for CATSEERTKQETQYF.

The chain couples TRBV4-1 to TRBJ2-1; weak D call: TRBD1 (7 bases). The CDR3 loop spans 15 amino acids. Per germline, CDR1 MGHRA and CDR2 YSYEKL. Trimming left V 4 bases short and J 3 bases short, with 13 bases between. DNA for the CDR3: TGCGCCAGCAGCCGCGGGACAGTCCTCTACAATGAGCAGTTCTTC. Translation gives CASSRGTVLYNEQFF.

This clone has just one count. This sequence joins TRBV18 and TRBJ2-1, with no clear D. The CDR3 loop spans 15 amino acids. Trimming left V 3 bases short and J 0 bases short, with 9 bases between. In germline, CDR1 is KGHSH, CDR2 LQKENI. The DNA for the CDR3 is TGTGCCAGCTCACCCGATCAAAGCTCCTACAATGAGCAGTTCTTC. It yields the protein CASSPDQSSYNEQFF.